This T cell receptor (beta chain) was sequenced for a study of T cell responses to AZD1222 COVID-19 vaccine. Points from the study as a whole: Sampling captured repertoires only after the peak T cell response. Donors in the cohort were predominantly white British and more often female, and clonal diversity was possibly underestimated.

To note about this clone: Its target is not known.

Trimming left V 4 bases short and J 4 bases short, with 14 bases between. The length of the CDR3 is 15 residues. The germline V gene encodes CDR1 SGHRS and CDR2 YFSETQ. Method: immunoSEQ multiplex PCR; TCRdb's copy keeps in-frame clones and lacks some. The sample records 120,000 or so clones, roughly 85% being singletons. V gene TRBV5-1 combines with J gene TRBJ2-2; tentative D call: TRBD1 (5 bases). The material was peripheral blood, obtained on day 0 of AZD1222 vaccination. This TCR was sampled from an adult in good health. The CDR3 is CASSPDTSRTGELFF. The CDR3 DNA reads as TGCGCCAGCAGCCCGGACACCTCGCGCACCGGGGAGCTGTTTTTT.